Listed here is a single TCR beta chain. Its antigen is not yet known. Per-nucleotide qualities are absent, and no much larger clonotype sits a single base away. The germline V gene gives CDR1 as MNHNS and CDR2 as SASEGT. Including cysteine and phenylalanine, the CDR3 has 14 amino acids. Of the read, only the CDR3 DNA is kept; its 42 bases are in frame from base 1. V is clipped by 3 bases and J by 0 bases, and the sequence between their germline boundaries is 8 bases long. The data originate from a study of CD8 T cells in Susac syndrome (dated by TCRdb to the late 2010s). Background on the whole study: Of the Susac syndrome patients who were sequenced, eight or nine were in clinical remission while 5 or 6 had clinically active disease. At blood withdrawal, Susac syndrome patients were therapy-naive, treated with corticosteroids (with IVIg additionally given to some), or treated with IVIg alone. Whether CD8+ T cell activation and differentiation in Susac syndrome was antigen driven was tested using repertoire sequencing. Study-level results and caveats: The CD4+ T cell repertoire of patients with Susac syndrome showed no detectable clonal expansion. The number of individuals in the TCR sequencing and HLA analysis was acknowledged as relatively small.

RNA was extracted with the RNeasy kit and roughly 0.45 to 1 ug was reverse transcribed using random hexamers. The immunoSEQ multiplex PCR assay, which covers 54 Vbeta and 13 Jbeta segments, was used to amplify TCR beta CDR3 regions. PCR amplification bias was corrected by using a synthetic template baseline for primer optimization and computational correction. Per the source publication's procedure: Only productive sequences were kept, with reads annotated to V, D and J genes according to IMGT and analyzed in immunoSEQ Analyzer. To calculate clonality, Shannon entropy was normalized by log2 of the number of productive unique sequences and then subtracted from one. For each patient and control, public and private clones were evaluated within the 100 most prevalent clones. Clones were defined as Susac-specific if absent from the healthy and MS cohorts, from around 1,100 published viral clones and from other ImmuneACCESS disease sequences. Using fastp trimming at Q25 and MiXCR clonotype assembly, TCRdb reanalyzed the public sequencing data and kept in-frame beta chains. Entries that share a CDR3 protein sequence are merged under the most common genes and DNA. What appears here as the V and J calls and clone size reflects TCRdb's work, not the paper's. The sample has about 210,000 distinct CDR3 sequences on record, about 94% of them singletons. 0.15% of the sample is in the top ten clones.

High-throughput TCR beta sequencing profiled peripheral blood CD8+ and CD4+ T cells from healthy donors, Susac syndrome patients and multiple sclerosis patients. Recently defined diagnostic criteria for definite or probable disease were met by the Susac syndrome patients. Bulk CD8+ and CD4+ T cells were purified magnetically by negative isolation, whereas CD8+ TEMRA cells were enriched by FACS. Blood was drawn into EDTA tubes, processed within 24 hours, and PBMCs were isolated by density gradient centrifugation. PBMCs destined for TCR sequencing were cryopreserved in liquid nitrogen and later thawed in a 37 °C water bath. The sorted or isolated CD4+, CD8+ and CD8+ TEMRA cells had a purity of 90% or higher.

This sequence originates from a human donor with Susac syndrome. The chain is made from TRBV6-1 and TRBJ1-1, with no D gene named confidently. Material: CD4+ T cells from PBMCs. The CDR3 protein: CASSDRVMNTEAFF. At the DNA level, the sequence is TGTGCCAGCAGTGACCGAGTAATGAACACTGAAGCTTTCTTT.